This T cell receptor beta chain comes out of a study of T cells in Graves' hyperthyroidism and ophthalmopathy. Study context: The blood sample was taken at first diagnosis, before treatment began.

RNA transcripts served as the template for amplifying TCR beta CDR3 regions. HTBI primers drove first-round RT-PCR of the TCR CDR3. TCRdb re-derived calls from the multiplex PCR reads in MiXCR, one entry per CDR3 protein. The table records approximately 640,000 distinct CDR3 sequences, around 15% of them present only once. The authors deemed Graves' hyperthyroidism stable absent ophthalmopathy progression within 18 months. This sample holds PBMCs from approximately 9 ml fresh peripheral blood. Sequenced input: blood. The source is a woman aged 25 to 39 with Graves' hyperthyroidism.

The CDR3 DNA reads as TGTGCCAGTAGTACCAGGGAAGGGGCAGATACGCAGTATTTT. Protein: CASSTREGADTQYF. The genes are TRBV19 and TRBJ2-3; possible D gene TRBD1, 5 bases. The CDR3 contains 14 residues. V was shortened by 4 bases and J by 4 bases, with 12 bases between the two germline ends. Looked up from germline, CDR1 is LNHDA and CDR2 is SQIVND (reference sequence).